This T cell receptor (beta chain) was sequenced in a study of blood T cell repertoires in COVID-19. Across the whole study: Samples representing acute and convalescent COVID-19 were sourced from the United States, Italy and Spain. The cDNA or gDNA used as material had been derived from T cells, B-cell-depleted T cells, or PBMCs.

In the study's own analysis: Estimated nucleated cell counts came from reference gene primer amplification. Here immunoSEQ multiplex PCR was the method, and the copy in TCRdb shows in-frame clones only, minus some. The D gene and trimming were derived from the DNA, and the V and J assignments and clone size from that table. The table records more than 300,000 clones, 80% to 90% of them present only once. The CDR3 sequence is 11 residues long. The V and J ends lost 4 bases and 5 bases respectively, with 5 bases between them. Germline V gene data show CDR1 as SNHLY and CDR2 as FYNNEI. This TCR came from a man between 18 and 29 years old who had recovered from COVID-19. V gene TRBV2 combines with J gene TRBJ2-5, with D hard to call. The sample comprised peripheral blood. The CDR3 sequence is CASSAVETQYF. The CDR3, as DNA: TGTGCCAGCAGTGCGGTGGAGACCCAGTACTTC.